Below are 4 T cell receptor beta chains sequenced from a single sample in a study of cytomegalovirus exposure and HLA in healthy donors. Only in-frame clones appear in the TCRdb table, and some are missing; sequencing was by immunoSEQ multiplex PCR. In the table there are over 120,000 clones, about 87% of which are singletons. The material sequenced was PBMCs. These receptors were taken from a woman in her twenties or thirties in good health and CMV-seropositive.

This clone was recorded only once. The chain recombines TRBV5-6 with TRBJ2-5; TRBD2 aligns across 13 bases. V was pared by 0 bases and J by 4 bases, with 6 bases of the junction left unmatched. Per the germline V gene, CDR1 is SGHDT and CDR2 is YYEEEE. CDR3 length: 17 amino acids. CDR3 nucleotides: TGTGCCAGCAGCTTGGCCCTACTAGCGGGAGGGAGAGAGACCCAGTACTTC. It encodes CASSLALLAGGRETQYF.

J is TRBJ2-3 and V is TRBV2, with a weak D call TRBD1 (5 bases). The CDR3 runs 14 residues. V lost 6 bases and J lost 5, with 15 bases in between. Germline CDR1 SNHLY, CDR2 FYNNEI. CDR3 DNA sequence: TGTGCCAGCAGGGAATACAGCCAGGGAGATACGCAGTATTTT. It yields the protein CASREYSQGDTQYF. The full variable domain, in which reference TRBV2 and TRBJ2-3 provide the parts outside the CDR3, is EPEVTQTPSHQVTQMGQEVILRCVPISNHLYFYWYRQILGQKVEFLVSFYNNEISEKSEIFDDQFSVERPDGSNFTLKIRSTKLEDSAMYFCASREYSQGDTQYFGPGTRLTVL.

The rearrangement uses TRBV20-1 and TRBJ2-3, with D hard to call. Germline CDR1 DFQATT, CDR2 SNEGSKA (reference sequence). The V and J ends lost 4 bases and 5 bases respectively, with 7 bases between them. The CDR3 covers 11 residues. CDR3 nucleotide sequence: TGCAGTGCTAAGACGGGAGATACGCAGTATTTT. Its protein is CSAKTGDTQYF.

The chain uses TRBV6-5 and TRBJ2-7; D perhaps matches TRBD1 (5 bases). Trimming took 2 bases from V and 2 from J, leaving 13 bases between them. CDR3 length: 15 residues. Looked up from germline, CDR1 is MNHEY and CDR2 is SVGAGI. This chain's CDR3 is CASSYAPQGTYEQYF. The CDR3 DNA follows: TGTGCCAGCAGTTACGCCCCCCAGGGTACCTACGAGCAGTACTTC.